The rows below give T cell receptor beta chains drawn from one sample of a study of glioma-infiltrating T cells after dendritic cell vaccination. TCRdb keeps only in-frame clones here, not all; method: immunoSEQ multiplex PCR. The sample lists about 21,000 clones, roughly 78% seen once, with 36% in the top ten. The sample in question was blood, obtained before dendritic cell vaccination. Source of these receptors: a human donor with glioblastoma. Each CDR3 is given with its conserved first and last residue. A D gene is named only where the DNA matches it firmly. Clone size is stated in some rows and not others, as once, few, many or a class when expanded.

>TRBJ1-4|TRBV30|few|NA
TGTGCCTGGAGTGTAAAGGGCGCGGGTGAAAAACTGTTTTTT
CAWSVKGAGEKLFF
>TRBJ2-7|TRBV19|NA|NA
TGTGCCAGTAGTATAGGTTATCGACACTACGAGCAGTACTTC
CASSIGYRHYEQYF
>TRBJ1-1|TRBV9|NA|TRBD1
TGTGCCAGCAGCGGGACAGGGAAGAACACTGAAGCTTTCTTT
CASSGTGKNTEAFF
>TRBJ2-7|TRBV6-5|NA|TRBD1
TGTGCCAGCAGTTACGACAGGGGGCCCTACGAGCAGTACTTC
CASSYDRGPYEQYF
>TRBJ2-7|TRBV7-2|NA|TRBD2
TGTGCCAGCAGCCCACCGGGACTAGCGGGGGGTTCCTACGAGCAGTACTTC
CASSPPGLAGGSYEQYF
>TRBJ2-3|TRBV27|NA|TRBD2
TGTGCCAGCAGTCAAATTAGCGGGAGAACAGATACGCAGTATTTT
CASSQISGRTDTQYF
>TRBJ1-3|TRBV2|NA|NA
TGTGCCAGCAGTGTGGGCAGGGGAACTGGAAACACCATATATTTT
CASSVGRGTGNTIYF
>TRBJ2-7|TRBV27|few|NA
TGTGCCAGCAAACGGGACTTTAACCCCTCCTACGAGCAGTACTTC
CASKRDFNPSYEQYF
>TRBJ2-7|TRBV4-2|NA|TRBD2
TGTGCCAGCAGCCAAGTCCCGGGGACTAGCGGGACCTACGAGCAGTACTTC
CASSQVPGTSGTYEQYF
>TRBJ2-1|TRBV6-1|few|NA
TGTGCCAGCAGTGAGGGGGGAGCGGGCAATGAGCAGTTCTTC
CASSEGGAGNEQFF
>TRBJ1-3|TRBV6-6|NA|NA
TGTGCCAGCAGTTATGATGTCGGCTCTGGAAACACCATATATTTT
CASSYDVGSGNTIYF
>TRBJ2-5|TRBV10-3|NA|TRBD1
TGTGCCATCAGTGATTCGACAGGGCAACAAGAGACCCAGTACTTC
CAISDSTGQQETQYF
>TRBJ1-1|TRBV20-1|NA|NA
TGCAGTGCTTGGGCATACACTGAAGCTTTCTTT
CSAWAYTEAFF
>TRBJ2-1|TRBV7-2|NA|NA
TGTGCCAGCAGCTCCAATCTAGTGAATGAGCAGTTCTTC
CASSSNLVNEQFF
>TRBJ2-5|TRBV7-6|NA|NA
TGTGCCAGCAGCTTAGCGCGGACATCGTGGGAGACCCAGTACTTC
CASSLARTSWETQYF
>TRBJ2-7|TRBV6-1|once|NA
TGTGCCAGCACCACCTATAACTACGAGCAGTACTTC
CASTTYNYEQYF
>TRBJ2-2|TRBV27|NA|NA
TGTGCCAGCAGTCCATTTAATTGGGGGGTCGGGGAGCTGTTTTTT
CASSPFNWGVGELFF
>TRBJ2-7|TRBV5-1|NA|NA
TGCGCCAGCAGCTCTGGGAGCGGCTACGAGCAGTACTTC
CASSSGSGYEQYF
>TRBJ2-5|TRBV29-1|few|TRBD1
TGCAGCGTTGAAGCAGACAGGGGCCGTTCGGAGACCCAGTACTTC
CSVEADRGRSETQYF
>TRBJ1-5|TRBV19|NA|NA
TGTGCCAGTAGTGCGGGACTGGCGAATCAGCCCCAGCATTTT
CASSAGLANQPQHF
>TRBJ2-3|TRBV7-3|NA|NA
TGTGCCAGCAGCTTACGGGGGTCTAGCACAGATACGCAGTATTTT
CASSLRGSSTDTQYF
>TRBJ2-3|TRBV29-1|NA|NA
TGCAGCTCGAGCGGACAGTATAGCACAGATACGCAGTATTTT
CSSSGQYSTDTQYF
>TRBJ2-7|TRBV27|NA|TRBD2
TGTGCCAGCAGTAAAGCGGGAGGCGTAGACTACGAGCAGTACTTC
CASSKAGGVDYEQYF
>TRBJ2-5|TRBV9|few|NA
TGTGCCAGCAGCGTAGTCGACTCTGTGGAGACCCAGTACTTC
CASSVVDSVETQYF
>TRBJ2-5|TRBV5-4|NA|TRBD2
TGTGCCAGCAGCTTGGACGGGCGGCTAGCGGAAGAGACCCAGTACTTC
CASSLDGRLAEETQYF
>TRBJ1-4|TRBV9|NA|NA
TGTGCCAGCAGCATAGGTCCCAGATCTAATGAAAAACTGTTTTTT
CASSIGPRSNEKLFF
>TRBJ2-5|TRBV10-3|NA|TRBD1
TGTGCCATCAGTGAAGCAGGGGGTGGGACCCAGTACTTC
CAISEAGGGTQYF
>TRBJ2-1|TRBV21-1|NA|NA
TGTGCCAGCAGCAAAAGAAGGACTAGTGGGGGTCAGCAGTTCTTC
CASSKRRTSGGQQFF
>TRBJ2-5|TRBV27|NA|NA
TGTGCCAGCAGTTCTCTACCAGACTGGCCTAGGACCCAGTACTTC
CASSSLPDWPRTQYF
>TRBJ2-1|TRBV9|NA|TRBD2
TGTGCCAGCAGCGTGTCTAGCGGGAGGTGGGATGAGCAGTTCTTC
CASSVSSGRWDEQFF
>TRBJ1-2|TRBV27|NA|TRBD1
TGTGCCAGCAGTCTACGGACAGGGGAGGGCTATGGCTACACCTTC
CASSLRTGEGYGYTF
>TRBJ1-1|TRBV7-8|few|NA
TGTGCCAGCAGCTTATACAGGAACACTGAAGCTTTCTTT
CASSLYRNTEAFF
>TRBJ1-1|TRBV30|NA|NA
TGTGCTCGCACGCTCGGGAGTAACACTGAAGCTTTCTTT
CARTLGSNTEAFF
>TRBJ1-3|TRBV7-2|NA|NA
TGTGCCAGCAGCTTACTCCCCTTCTCTGGAAACACCATATATTTT
CASSLLPFSGNTIYF
>TRBJ2-7|TRBV4-1|NA|TRBD2
TGCGCCAGCAGCCAAGTATCGGGACTAGGAATGAAGAGCTCCTACGAGCAGTACTTC
CASSQVSGLGMKSSYEQYF
>TRBJ2-6|TRBV19|NA|NA
TGTGCCAGTAGGACCCCGGGATCGGGGGCCAACGTCCTGACTTTC
CASRTPGSGANVLTF
>TRBJ2-1|TRBV5-4|NA|TRBD2
TGTGCCAGCAGCCCCTGGAGCGGGAGTAGGGATGAGCAGTTCTTC
CASSPWSGSRDEQFF
>TRBJ2-7|TRBV30|NA|TRBD2
TGTGCTCAAGCGGGAGGCTACGAGCAGTACTTC
CAQAGGYEQYF
>TRBJ2-2|TRBV27|NA|TRBD2
TGTGCCAGCAGTTTATCCACTAGCGGGATCAGGGAGCTGTTTTTT
CASSLSTSGIRELFF
>TRBJ1-1|TRBV18|NA|NA
TGTGCCAGCTCCCGAATCAGAGAGGGCACTGAAGCTTTCTTT
CASSRIREGTEAFF
>TRBJ2-2|TRBV25-1|NA|NA
TGTGCCAGCAGTGAGTACTATAACACCGGGGAGCTGTTTTTT
CASSEYYNTGELFF
>TRBJ2-7|TRBV9|NA|TRBD2
TGTGCCAGCAGCGTAGCTGAAGGACTAGGGAGCGAGCAGTACTTC
CASSVAEGLGSEQYF
>TRBJ2-2|TRBV5-1|NA|NA
TGCGCCAGCACCTCAGGATCAGTGAACACCGGGGAGCTGTTTTTT
CASTSGSVNTGELFF
>TRBJ2-3|TRBV18|few|NA
TGTGCCAGCTCACAGACGACAGGATCTTCAGATACGCAGTATTTT
CASSQTTGSSDTQYF
>TRBJ2-7|TRBV27|NA|NA
TGTGCCACCTTCACTAGCTCCTACGAGCAGTACTTC
CATFTSSYEQYF
>TRBJ1-5|TRBV19|NA|NA
TGTGCCAGTAGTATTTTGGGGGCCATCACTAGGCTGCCCCAGCATTTT
CASSILGAITRLPQHF
>TRBJ1-3|TRBV10-3|NA|NA
TGTGCCATCAGTGATGGGGGCCGCTTCGACACCATATATTTT
CAISDGGRFDTIYF
>TRBJ2-7|TRBV29-1|NA|NA
TGCAGCGTAGGACTTTCCTACGAGCAGTACTTC
CSVGLSYEQYF